This is a list of T cell receptor beta chains from one sample in a study of blood T cell repertoires in COVID-19. Produced via immunoSEQ multiplex PCR; TCRdb's table is partial and in-frame only. The table shows roughly 180,000 clones, with over 70% occurring only once. The source material was PBMCs or T cells enriched from blood (not recorded which). These receptors were collected from a woman aged 60 to 75 who had recovered from COVID-19. CDR3s include the opening cysteine and the closing phenylalanine or tryptophan. D genes are given only for firm matches. Size is omitted from some rows. Given values are once, few, many or a class for expanded clones.

v_gene,j_gene,abundance,d_gene,CDR3nt,CDR3aa
TRBV5-1,TRBJ1-1,-,-,TGCGCCAGCGCGGGGGGCAACGGAGACACTGAAGCTTTCTTT,CASAGGNGDTEAFF
TRBV2,TRBJ2-2,-,TRBD2,TGTGCCAGCAGTGCCCTAGCGGGTGACGGGGAGCTGTTTTTT,CASSALAGDGELFF
TRBV9,TRBJ1-2,-,TRBD1,TGTGCCAGCAGCGTAGCCGGAACAGGGGCGTATAATGGCTACACCTTC,CASSVAGTGAYNGYTF
TRBV10-2,TRBJ2-1,-,-,TGCGCCAGCAGTTTATACTACAATGAGCAGTTCTTC,CASSLYYNEQFF
TRBV7-9,TRBJ1-2,-,-,TGTGCCAGCAGCTTAGTGGGCAGGGACTCTAACTATGGCTACACCTTC,CASSLVGRDSNYGYTF
TRBV5-1,TRBJ2-3,-,TRBD1,TGCGCCAGCAGCTTGATGAGACAGGGGTTGGGAGATACGCAGTATTTT,CASSLMRQGLGDTQYF
TRBV5-5,TRBJ1-1,-,-,TGTGCCAGCAGCTTGCCCACCCAGAGGCTGAACACTGAAGCTTTCTTT,CASSLPTQRLNTEAFF
TRBV6-5,TRBJ1-2,-,-,TGTGCCAGCAGTTACTCGAATCCGGGTCATGGCTACACCTTC,CASSYSNPGHGYTF
TRBV3-1/TRBV3-2,TRBJ2-5,once,TRBD2,TGTGCCAGCAGCCCGAGGGCTAGCGGGGGGCGGGGGACCCAGTACTTC,CASSPRASGGRGTQYF
TRBV6-5,TRBJ1-5,-,-,TGTGCCAGCAGCCATGCCGGGACACTTCAGCCCCAGCATTTT,CASSHAGTLQPQHF
TRBV18,TRBJ1-1,-,-,TGTGCCAGCTCACCCCTTCTCGGGGAGACTGAAGCTTTCTTT,CASSPLLGETEAFF
TRBV5-1,TRBJ2-2,-,-,TGCGCCAGCAGCTTGGCCGGGGGGCAAGGCGGGGAGCTGTTTTTT,CASSLAGGQGGELFF
TRBV3-1/TRBV3-2,TRBJ2-5,-,-,TGTGCCAGCAGCCATCGGGAGACCCAGTACTTC,CASSHRETQYF
TRBV12-3/TRBV12-4,TRBJ2-7,-,TRBD2,TGTGCCAGCAGTTTTCGGGAGGGCTACGAGCAGTACTTC,CASSFREGYEQYF
TRBV7-2,TRBJ2-1,few,TRBD2,TGTGCCAGCAGCCCAAAGCTAGCGGGGGGGTACAATGAGCAGTTCTTC,CASSPKLAGGYNEQFF
TRBV24-1,TRBJ1-1,-,-,TGTGCCACCATGGCCTCCGGACTCCCAGAAGGTGAAGCTTTCTTT,CATMASGLPEGEAFF
TRBV12-3/TRBV12-4,TRBJ1-2,-,-,TGTGCCAGCAGTTTTCGGCAGGGTGGTGGCTACACCTTC,CASSFRQGGGYTF
TRBV20-1,TRBJ1-2,-,-,TGCAGCCACAGGCTGCGGAATGGCTACACCTTC,CSHRLRNGYTF
TRBV15,TRBJ2-3,once,-,TGTGCCACCAGCAGATTTCGTGAGGACACAGATACGCAGTATTTT,CATSRFREDTDTQYF
TRBV11-1,TRBJ2-6,-,TRBD1,TGTGCCAGCAGCCACAGGGGCTTCGGGGCCAACGTCCTGACTTTC,CASSHRGFGANVLTF
TRBV5-4,TRBJ2-3,-,-,TGTGCCAGCAGTTCCAGGGTGGAGAGCACAGATACGCAGTATTTT,CASSSRVESTDTQYF
TRBV12-3/TRBV12-4,TRBJ1-6,-,-,TGTGCCAGCACTTTATCGGATAATTCACCCCTCCACTTT,CASTLSDNSPLHF
TRBV29-1,TRBJ2-1,-,-,TGCAGCGTTGAAGGCAGCTCCTACAATGAGCAGTTCTTC,CSVEGSSYNEQFF
TRBV5-1,TRBJ2-2,-,-,TGCGCCAGCAGCTACAACGACTTGTCCCTCACCGGGGAGCTGTTTTTT,CASSYNDLSLTGELFF
TRBV5-1,TRBJ2-7,-,TRBD1,TGCGCCAGCAGTTTCCCGGGACAGAACTCCTACGAGCAGTACTTC,CASSFPGQNSYEQYF
TRBV27,TRBJ1-5,-,-,TGTGCCAGCAGTTTCGTTATGGGCGGCAATCAGCCCCAGCATTTT,CASSFVMGGNQPQHF
TRBV2,TRBJ2-7,-,-,TGTGCCAGCAGTGAAGTTCTAGCGACCTACGAGCAGTACTTC,CASSEVLATYEQYF
TRBV30,TRBJ1-2,-,TRBD1,TGTGCCTGGAGTCGAAGGGACAGTAACTATGGCTACACCTTC,CAWSRRDSNYGYTF
TRBV19,TRBJ2-1,few,TRBD1,TGTGCCAGTAGTATAGATGCAGGGGGCCGCTACAATGAGCAGTTCTTC,CASSIDAGGRYNEQFF
TRBV20-1,TRBJ1-5,-,-,TGCAGTGCTAGTAGCACTAGCAATCAGCCCCAGCATTTT,CSASSTSNQPQHF
TRBV18,TRBJ2-5,-,-,TGTGCCAGCTCTCTACTCCAGGGAGAGACCCAGTACTTC,CASSLLQGETQYF
TRBV1,TRBJ2-3,-,-,TGCACCAGCAGCCAGCCAGGTCGCACAGATACGCAGTATTTT,CTSSQPGRTDTQYF
TRBV7-2,TRBJ1-5,few,TRBD1,TGTGCCAGCAGCTTAGTAGGGGGCGGAGGAGGTCAGCCCCAGCATTTT,CASSLVGGGGGQPQHF
TRBV28,TRBJ1-3,few,-,TGTGCCAGCAGTCAACTCCTTTACTCTGGAAACACCATATATTTT,CASSQLLYSGNTIYF
TRBV7-8,TRBJ2-1,few,-,TGTGCCAGCAGCTTAGGGGTGGGGGTAGCGGTAGGCTACAATGAGCAGTTCTTC,CASSLGVGVAVGYNEQFF
TRBV6-5,TRBJ1-2,-,-,TGTGCCAGCAGATTCCAGGAAGGGAGAGTTTACACCTTC,CASRFQEGRVYTF
TRBV6-6,TRBJ2-1,-,TRBD2,TGTGCCAGCAGCCCTCCTGGGCGCGGGGGTGGTGAGCAGTTCTTC,CASSPPGRGGGEQFF
TRBV4-1,TRBJ2-4,-,TRBD1,TGCGCCAGCAGCCCCCGGACAGGGGGACGGGACATTCAGTACTTC,CASSPRTGGRDIQYF
TRBV5-1,TRBJ2-3,-,-,TGCGCCAGCAGCTTGGGTTCCGCAGGGAAGGGAACAGATACGCAGTATTTT,CASSLGSAGKGTDTQYF